The rows below give T cell receptor beta chains drawn from one sample of a study of vaccination and CD4 T cells after COVID-19. These receptors have no identified antigens. TCRdb recomputed calls from the PCR reads with MiXCR, one row per CDR3 protein. The sample has roughly 14,000 distinct CDR3 sequences; roughly two fifths are singletons. The sequencing sample was made of CD4+ T cells from blood, cultured in vitro. Receptor source: a human donor who had recovered from COVID-19. CDR3s include the opening cysteine and the closing phenylalanine or tryptophan. The D gene is left open where the match is weak. Only some rows state a clone size, as once, few, many or a class for expanded clones.

cdr3_length clone_size j_call d_call v_call cdr3_nt cdr3_aa
15 few TRBJ1-6 TRBD1 TRBV27 TGTGCCAGCAGCTTATGGACAGGGGTGAATTCACCCCTCCACTTT CASSLWTGVNSPLHF
15 - TRBJ1-5 - TRBV6-2/TRBV6-3 TGTGCCAGCAGTTACATGACCCCAGGGCTTCAGCCCCAGCATTTT CASSYMTPGLQPQHF
12 - TRBJ1-2 - TRBV20-1 TGCAGTGCTAGAGATGTGACAGATGGCTACACCTTC CSARDVTDGYTF
12 - TRBJ1-5 - TRBV12-3/TRBV12-4 TGTGCCAGCAGTTTAAGAACAGATCCCCAGCATTTT CASSLRTDPQHF
15 few TRBJ1-5 - TRBV29-1 TGCAGCGTTAGGGGACGGGGTGAGGGCAATCAGCCCCAGCATTTT CSVRGRGEGNQPQHF
15 - TRBJ1-2 TRBD1 TRBV5-1 TGCGCCAGCAGCCCAGGGACAGGGGGCTTATATGGCTACACCTTC CASSPGTGGLYGYTF
14 few TRBJ1-1 TRBD1 TRBV2 TGTGCCAGCATAGGGGGGACAGGGAACACTGAAGCTTTCTTT CASIGGTGNTEAFF
15 - TRBJ1-1 - TRBV20-1 TGCAGTGCTCATGGCAGGGCCACCCCGAACACTGAAGCTTTCTTT CSAHGRATPNTEAFF
13 - TRBJ2-2 - TRBV5-4 TGTGCCAGCAGCTTGGCCGTCACCGGGGAGCTGTTTTTT CASSLAVTGELFF
16 - TRBJ2-5 - TRBV21-1 TGTGCCAGCAGCCGGATTTCGACAGGGGTAAAGGAGACCCAGTACTTC CASSRISTGVKETQYF
15 - TRBJ1-3 - TRBV7-6 TGTGCCAGCAGCTTGGTTCCAGGGTCTGGAAACACCATATATTTT CASSLVPGSGNTIYF
14 few TRBJ1-2 TRBD1 TRBV5-6 TGTGCCAGCAGCTTGGAGGGACAGGGATATGGCTACACCTTC CASSLEGQGYGYTF
15 - TRBJ2-7 TRBD2 TRBV6-2/TRBV6-3 TGTGCCAGCAGTTACGCGCTAGCGGACCGCTACGAGCAGTACTTC CASSYALADRYEQYF
14 - TRBJ1-1 - TRBV12-3/TRBV12-4 TGTGCCAGCACACAGCGACTTAGATCCACTGAAGCTTTCTTT CASTQRLRSTEAFF
14 - TRBJ1-5 - TRBV6-1 TGTGCCAGCAACGACAGGTATAGCAATCAGCCCCAGCATTTT CASNDRYSNQPQHF
15 - TRBJ1-1 TRBD1 TRBV11-2 TGTGCCAGCAGCTTCAACGGACAGGGGAACACTGAAGCTTTCTTT CASSFNGQGNTEAFF
15 few TRBJ2-3 - TRBV6-5 TGTGCCAGCAGTTTACAGGGTAAAGGCACAGATACGCAGTATTTT CASSLQGKGTDTQYF
15 few TRBJ1-1 TRBD1 TRBV20-1 TGCAGTGCTAGAAACCGACAGGGGGGGAACACTGAAGCTTTCTTT CSARNRQGGNTEAFF
18 - TRBJ2-3 - TRBV5-1 TGCGCCACAGGGACAGGAAAATATCTAGCGGGGAGCACAGATACGCAGTATTTT CATGTGKYLAGSTDTQYF
19 - TRBJ2-3 TRBD2 TRBV7-9 TGTGCCAGCAGCTTAGCTTGGCTAGCGGGGGCGACTAGCACAGATACGCAGTATTTT CASSLAWLAGATSTDTQYF
12 once TRBJ1-1 - TRBV6-5 TGCGCCAGCAGTTACGGGAGCACTGAAGCTTTCTTT CASSYGSTEAFF
14 few TRBJ2-5 TRBD1 TRBV10-1 TGCGCCAGCATTGGACAGGGAACTCAAGAGACCCAGTACTTC CASIGQGTQETQYF
13 - TRBJ2-7 - TRBV7-2 TGTGCCAGCAACTTGGGGGCTGGGTACGAGCAGTACTTC CASNLGAGYEQYF
15 - TRBJ2-1 - TRBV11-2 TGTGCCAGCAGCTTAGGACCGGGACTGAACAATGAGCAGTTCTTC CASSLGPGLNNEQFF
13 few TRBJ1-5 - TRBV6-2/TRBV6-3 TGTGCCAGCAGGAACAGGGATTATCAGCCCCAGCATTTT CASRNRDYQPQHF